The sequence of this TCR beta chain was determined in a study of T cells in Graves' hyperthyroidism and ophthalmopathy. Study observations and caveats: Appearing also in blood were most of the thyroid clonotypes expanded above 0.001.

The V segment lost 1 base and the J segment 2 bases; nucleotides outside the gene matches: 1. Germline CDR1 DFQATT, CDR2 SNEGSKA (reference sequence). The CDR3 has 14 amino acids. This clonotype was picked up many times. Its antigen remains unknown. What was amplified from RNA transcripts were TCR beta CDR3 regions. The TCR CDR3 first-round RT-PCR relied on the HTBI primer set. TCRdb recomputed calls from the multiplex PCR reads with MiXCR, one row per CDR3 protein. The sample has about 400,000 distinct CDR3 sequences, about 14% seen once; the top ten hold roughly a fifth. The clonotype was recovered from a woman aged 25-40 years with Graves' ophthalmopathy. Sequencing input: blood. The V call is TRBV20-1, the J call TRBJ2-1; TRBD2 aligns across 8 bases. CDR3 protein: CSARVRGAYNEQFF. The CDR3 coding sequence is TGCAGTGCTAGAGTGCGGGGGGCCTACAATGAGCAGTTCTTC.